This is a list of T cell receptor beta chains from one sample in a study of cytomegalovirus exposure and HLA in healthy donors. Assay used: immunoSEQ multiplex PCR; TCRdb lists only in-frame clones, some missing. Counted here are around 120,000 clones, roughly three fifths occurring once; the ten biggest clones make up roughly 9.7%. Sequencing was done on a sample of PBMCs. Receptors originate from a middle-aged woman in good health and CMV-seropositive. Both conserved end residues are part of each CDR3. Each record gives: J gene, V gene, D gene, clone size, CDR3 protein, CDR3 DNA. The D gene is left open where the match is weak. The size field is filled for only some rows; it gives once, few, many or a size class.

j_call: TRBJ2-7; v_call: TRBV6-5; d_call: -; clone_size: -; cdr3_aa: CASSYAFSYEQYF; cdr3_nt: TGTGCCAGCAGTTACGCGTTTTCCTACGAGCAGTACTTC
j_call: TRBJ1-5; v_call: TRBV29-1; d_call: TRBD1; clone_size: -; cdr3_aa: CSVGQDSNQPQHF; cdr3_nt: TGCAGCGTAGGACAGGACAGCAATCAGCCCCAGCATTTT
j_call: TRBJ1-2; v_call: TRBV30; d_call: -; clone_size: -; cdr3_aa: CAWSSDGYTF; cdr3_nt: TGTGCCTGGAGTTCCGATGGCTACACCTTC
j_call: TRBJ2-5; v_call: TRBV30; d_call: -; clone_size: -; cdr3_aa: CAWRSGPTQYF; cdr3_nt: TGTGCCTGGAGGAGCGGCCCGACCCAGTACTTC
j_call: TRBJ2-7; v_call: TRBV2; d_call: -; clone_size: few; cdr3_aa: CASLDGFSYEQYF; cdr3_nt: TGTGCCAGCCTAGACGGGTTCTCCTACGAGCAGTACTTC
j_call: TRBJ1-1; v_call: TRBV28; d_call: -; clone_size: few; cdr3_aa: CASSQLDARGKNF; cdr3_nt: TGTGCCAGCAGTCAACTTGATGCAAGGGGGAAGAACTTT
j_call: TRBJ2-5; v_call: TRBV7-9; d_call: -; clone_size: -; cdr3_aa: CASSLDKGIAQETQYF; cdr3_nt: TGTGCCAGCAGCTTAGATAAGGGGATCGCCCAAGAGACCCAGTACTTC
j_call: TRBJ2-3; v_call: TRBV4-1; d_call: -; clone_size: -; cdr3_aa: CASSAGVTTHTDTQYF; cdr3_nt: TGCGCCAGCAGCGCTGGAGTGACTACCCACACAGATACGCAGTATTTT
j_call: TRBJ2-2; v_call: TRBV2; d_call: -; clone_size: -; cdr3_aa: CASRPGLANTGELFF; cdr3_nt: TGTGCCAGCAGGCCCGGTCTCGCGAACACCGGGGAGCTGTTTTTT
j_call: TRBJ2-7; v_call: TRBV5-1; d_call: -; clone_size: -; cdr3_aa: CASSPVSRESYEQYF; cdr3_nt: TGCGCCAGCAGCCCCGTAAGCAGGGAATCCTACGAGCAGTACTTC